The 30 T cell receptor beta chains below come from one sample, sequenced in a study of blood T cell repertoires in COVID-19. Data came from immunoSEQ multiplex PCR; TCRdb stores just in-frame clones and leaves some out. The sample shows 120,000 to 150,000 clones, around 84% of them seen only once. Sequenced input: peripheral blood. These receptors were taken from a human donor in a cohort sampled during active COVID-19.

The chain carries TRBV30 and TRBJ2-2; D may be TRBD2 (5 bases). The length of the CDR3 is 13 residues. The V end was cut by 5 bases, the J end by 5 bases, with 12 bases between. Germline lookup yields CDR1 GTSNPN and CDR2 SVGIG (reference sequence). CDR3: CAWQNSGTGELFF. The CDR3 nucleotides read TGTGCCTGGCAGAATTCGGGGACCGGGGAGCTGTTTTTT. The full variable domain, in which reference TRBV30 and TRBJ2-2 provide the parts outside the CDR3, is SQTIHQWPATLVQPVGSPLSLECTVEGTSNPNLYWYRQAAGRGLQLLFYSVGIGQISSEVPQNLSASRPQDRQFILSSKKLLLSDSGFYLCAWQNSGTGELFFGEGSRLTVL.

Here the CDR3 reads CASSLAQNEQFF. CDR3 in DNA: TGTGCCAGCTCACTAGCGCAAAATGAGCAGTTCTTC. J is TRBJ2-1 and V is TRBV18, with D possibly matching TRBD2 (5 bases). The ends were cut back, 4 bases at V and 7 bases at J, with 8 bases in the middle. Germline CDR1 and CDR2: KGHSH and LQKENI. The CDR3 spans 12 residues.

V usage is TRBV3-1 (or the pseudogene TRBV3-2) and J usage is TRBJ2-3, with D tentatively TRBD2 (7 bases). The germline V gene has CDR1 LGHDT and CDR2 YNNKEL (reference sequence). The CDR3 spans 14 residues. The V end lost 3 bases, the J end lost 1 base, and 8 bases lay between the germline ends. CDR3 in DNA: TGTGCCAGCAGCCAGCGGGGGCGCACAGATACGCAGTATTTT. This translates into CASSQRGRTDTQYF.

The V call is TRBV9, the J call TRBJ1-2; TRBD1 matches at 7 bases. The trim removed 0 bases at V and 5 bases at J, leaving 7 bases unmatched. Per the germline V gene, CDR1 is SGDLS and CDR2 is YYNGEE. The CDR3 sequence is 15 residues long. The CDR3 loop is CASSVVPQGGYGYTF. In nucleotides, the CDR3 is TGTGCCAGCAGCGTAGTTCCCCAGGGGGGATATGGCTACACCTTC.

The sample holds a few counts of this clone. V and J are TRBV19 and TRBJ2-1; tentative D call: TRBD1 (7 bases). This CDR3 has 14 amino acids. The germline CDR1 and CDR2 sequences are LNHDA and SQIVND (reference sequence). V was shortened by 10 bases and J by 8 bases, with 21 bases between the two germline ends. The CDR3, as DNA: TGTGCCACTAGAACGGCAGGGGGGATAGATGAGCAGTTCTTC. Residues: CATRTAGGIDEQFF.

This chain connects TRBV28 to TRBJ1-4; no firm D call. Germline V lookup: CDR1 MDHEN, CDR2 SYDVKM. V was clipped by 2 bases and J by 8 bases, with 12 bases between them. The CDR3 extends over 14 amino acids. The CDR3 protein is CASSLHEAYEKLFF. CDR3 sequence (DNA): TGTGCCAGCAGTTTACATGAGGCGTACGAAAAACTGTTTTTT.

The DNA for the CDR3 is TGCGCCAGCAGCCCCCGGGACAGGGACATTGGAGAGACCCAGTACTTC. The encoded protein is CASSPRDRDIGETQYF. This rearrangement joins TRBV5-1 to TRBJ2-5; 9 bases are a match to TRBD1. This CDR3 is 16 amino acids long. V lost 4 bases and J lost 4; bases outside the gene matches: 11. Germline loops: CDR1 SGHRS, CDR2 YFSETQ.

The CDR3 sequence is CASSYRGGDEQYV. The CDR3 nucleotides read TGCGCCAGCAGTTATCGGGGGGGGGACGAGCAGTACGTC. This chain joins TRBV4-1 and TRBJ2-7; 8 nucleotides agree with TRBD2. V shed 6 bases, J shed 5 bases, and the junction held 6 bases outside the gene matches. From germline, CDR1 is MGHRA and CDR2 YSYEKL. The CDR3 is made up of 13 amino acids.

CDR3 in DNA: TGTGCCAGCAGTCCACTGGTAGCCGGGGAGCTGTTTTTT. This codes for CASSPLVAGELFF. V gene TRBV27 combines with J gene TRBJ2-2; D is uncertain. V lost 5 bases, J lost 6 bases, and 10 bases lay in between. The CDR3 covers 13 residues. Germline CDR1 is MNHEY and CDR2 is SMNVEV (reference sequence).

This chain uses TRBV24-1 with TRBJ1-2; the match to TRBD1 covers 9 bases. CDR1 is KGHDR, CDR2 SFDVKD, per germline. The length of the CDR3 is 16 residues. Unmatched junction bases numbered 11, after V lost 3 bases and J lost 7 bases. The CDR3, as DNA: TGTGCCACCAGTGATGCGGGGGGACAGGGACCATCTGGCTACACCTTC. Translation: CATSDAGGQGPSGYTF.

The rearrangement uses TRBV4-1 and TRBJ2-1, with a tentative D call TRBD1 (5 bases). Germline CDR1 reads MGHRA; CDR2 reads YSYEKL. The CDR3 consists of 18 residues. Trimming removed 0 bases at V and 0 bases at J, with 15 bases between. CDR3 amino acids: CASSQEALGAFSYNEQFF. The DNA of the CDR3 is TGCGCCAGCAGCCAAGAAGCCCTTGGGGCTTTCTCCTACAATGAGCAGTTCTTC.

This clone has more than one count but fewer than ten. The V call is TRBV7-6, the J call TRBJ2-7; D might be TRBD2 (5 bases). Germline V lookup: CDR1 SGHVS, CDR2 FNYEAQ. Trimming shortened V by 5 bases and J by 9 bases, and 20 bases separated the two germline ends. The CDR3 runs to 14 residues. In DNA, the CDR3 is TGTGCCAGCAGCCTCCGGGATAGGTCCCACGGGCAGTACTTC. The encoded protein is CASSLRDRSHGQYF. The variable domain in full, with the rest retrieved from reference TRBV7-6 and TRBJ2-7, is GAGVSQSPRYKVTKRGQDVALRCDPISGHVSLYWYRQALGQGPEFLTYFNYEAQQDKSGLPNDRFSAERPEGSISTLTIQRTEQRDSAMYRCASSLRDRSHGQYFGPGTRLTVT.

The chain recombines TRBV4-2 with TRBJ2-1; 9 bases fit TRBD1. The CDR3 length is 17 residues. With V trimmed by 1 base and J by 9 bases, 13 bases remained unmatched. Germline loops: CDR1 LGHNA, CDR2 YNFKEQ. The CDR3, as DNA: TGTGCCAGCAGCCAAGGGGACAGGGATTTTTATCGCATTGAGCAGTTCTTC. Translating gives CASSQGDRDFYRIEQFF.

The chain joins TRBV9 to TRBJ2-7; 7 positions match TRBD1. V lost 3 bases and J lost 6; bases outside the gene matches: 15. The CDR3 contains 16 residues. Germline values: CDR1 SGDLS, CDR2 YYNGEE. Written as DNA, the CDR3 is TGTGCCAGCAGCGCAGGTCGCGTGACAGGGTTATCCGAGCAGTACTTC. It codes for CASSAGRVTGLSEQYF.

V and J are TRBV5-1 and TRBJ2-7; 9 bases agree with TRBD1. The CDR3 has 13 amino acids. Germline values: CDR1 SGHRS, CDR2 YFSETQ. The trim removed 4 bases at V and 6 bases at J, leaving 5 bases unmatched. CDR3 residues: CASSLQTGGEQYF. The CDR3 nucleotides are TGCGCCAGCAGCCTACAGACAGGGGGCGAGCAGTACTTC.

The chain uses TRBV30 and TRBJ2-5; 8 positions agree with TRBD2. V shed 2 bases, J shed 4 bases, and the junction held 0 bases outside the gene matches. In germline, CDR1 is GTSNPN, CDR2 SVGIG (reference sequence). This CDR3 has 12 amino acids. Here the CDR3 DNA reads TGTGCCTGGAGTAGCGGGGGAGAGACCCAGTACTTC. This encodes CAWSSGGETQYF.

Here the CDR3 DNA reads TGTGCCAGCACATCACAGGTTGAAGCTTTCTTT. It is translated as CASTSQVEAFF. J is TRBJ1-1 and V is TRBV28; a weak D match, TRBD1 (5 bases). Between the trimmed V and J ends, which lost 7 bases and 7 bases, there was a span of 10 bases. This CDR3 contains 11 residues. The V gene's germline CDR1 is MDHEN and CDR2 SYDVKM. The entire variable domain, with the rest obtained from reference TRBV28 and TRBJ1-1, is as follows: DVKVTQSSRYLVKRTGEKVFLECVQDMDHENMFWYRQDPGLGLRLIYFSYDVKMKEKGDIPEGYSVSREKKERFSLILESASTNQTSMYLCASTSQVEAFFGQGTRLTVV.

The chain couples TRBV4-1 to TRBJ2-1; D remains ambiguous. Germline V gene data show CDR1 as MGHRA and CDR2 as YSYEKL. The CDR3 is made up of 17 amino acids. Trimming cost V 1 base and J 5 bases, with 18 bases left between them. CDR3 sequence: CASSQVPPRGLDNEQFF. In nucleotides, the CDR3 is TGCGCCAGCAGCCAAGTCCCGCCCCGCGGATTAGACAATGAGCAGTTCTTC.

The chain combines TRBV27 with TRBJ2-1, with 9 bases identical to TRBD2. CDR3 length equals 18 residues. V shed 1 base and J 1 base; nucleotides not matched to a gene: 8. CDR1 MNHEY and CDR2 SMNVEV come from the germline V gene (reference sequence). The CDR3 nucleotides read TGTGCCAGCAGTTTATACCCCCGACTAGCGGAGTCCTACAATGAGCAGTTCTTC. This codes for CASSLYPRLAESYNEQFF.

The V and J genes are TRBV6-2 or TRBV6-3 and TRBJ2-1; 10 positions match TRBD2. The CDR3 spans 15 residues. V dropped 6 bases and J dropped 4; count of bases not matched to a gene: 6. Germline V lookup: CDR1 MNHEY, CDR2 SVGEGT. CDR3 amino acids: CASRPSGGVYNEQFF. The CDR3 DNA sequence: TGTGCCAGCAGACCTAGCGGGGGAGTATACAATGAGCAGTTCTTC.

The CDR3 DNA reads as TGTGCCAGCAGCCCGGGGACAGGGATTTCACCCCTCCACTTT. As protein: CASSPGTGISPLHF. The chain employs TRBV7-2 and TRBJ1-6; 9 nucleotides line up with TRBD1. Trimming removed 5 bases from V and 9 bases from J; junction bases left unmatched: 5. The CDR3 covers 14 residues. Germline values: CDR1 SGHTA, CDR2 FQGNSA. Filled out from reference TRBV7-2 and TRBJ1-6, the complete variable domain reads GAGVSQSPSNKVTEKGKDVELRCDPISGHTALYWYRQSLGQGLEFLIYFQGNSAPDKSGLPSDRFSAERTGGSVSTLTIQRTQQEDSAVYLCASSPGTGISPLHFGNGTRLTVT.

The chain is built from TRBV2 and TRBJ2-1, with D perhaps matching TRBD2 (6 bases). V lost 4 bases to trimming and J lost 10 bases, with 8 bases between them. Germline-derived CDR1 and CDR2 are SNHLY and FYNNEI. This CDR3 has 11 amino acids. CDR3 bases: TGTGCCAGCAGTGTGGAGGGGGAGCAGTTCTTC. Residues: CASSVEGEQFF. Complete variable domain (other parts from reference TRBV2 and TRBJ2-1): EPEVTQTPSHQVTQMGQEVILRCVPISNHLYFYWYRQILGQKVEFLVSFYNNEISEKSEIFDDQFSVERPDGSNFTLKIRSTKLEDSAMYFCASSVEGEQFFGPGTRLTVL.

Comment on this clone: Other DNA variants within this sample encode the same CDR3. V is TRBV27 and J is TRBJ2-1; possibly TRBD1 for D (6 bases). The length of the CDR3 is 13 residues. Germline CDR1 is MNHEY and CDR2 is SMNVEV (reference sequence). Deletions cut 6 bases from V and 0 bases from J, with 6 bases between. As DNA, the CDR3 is TGTGCCAGCAGAGGGGGCTCCTACAATGAGCAGTTCTTC. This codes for CASRGGSYNEQFF.

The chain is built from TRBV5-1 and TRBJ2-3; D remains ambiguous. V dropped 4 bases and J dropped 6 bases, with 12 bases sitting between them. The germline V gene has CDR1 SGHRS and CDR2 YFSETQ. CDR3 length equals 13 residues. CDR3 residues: CASSPPVLDTQYF. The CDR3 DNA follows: TGCGCCAGCAGCCCACCGGTTCTTGATACGCAGTATTTT.

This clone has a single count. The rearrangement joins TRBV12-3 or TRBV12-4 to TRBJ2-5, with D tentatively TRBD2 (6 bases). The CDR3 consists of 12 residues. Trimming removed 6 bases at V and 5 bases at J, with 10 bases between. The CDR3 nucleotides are TGTGCCAGCAGCCTAAGCGGGGAGACCCAGTACTTC. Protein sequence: CASSLSGETQYF.

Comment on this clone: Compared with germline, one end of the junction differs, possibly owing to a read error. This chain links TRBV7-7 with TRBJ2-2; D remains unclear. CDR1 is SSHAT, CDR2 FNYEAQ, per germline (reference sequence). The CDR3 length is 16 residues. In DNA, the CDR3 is TGTGCTAGCAGCTTAGTTGGCCAGGCGAACACCGGGGAGCTGTTTTTT. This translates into CASSLVGQANTGELFF.

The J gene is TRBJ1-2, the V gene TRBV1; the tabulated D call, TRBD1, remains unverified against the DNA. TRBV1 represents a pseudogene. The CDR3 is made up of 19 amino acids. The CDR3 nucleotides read TGCACCAGCAGCCAAAAAGCTCGTTTCAGGGACAGCCCAAGGGATGGCTACACCTTC. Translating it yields CTSSQKARFRDSPRDGYTF.

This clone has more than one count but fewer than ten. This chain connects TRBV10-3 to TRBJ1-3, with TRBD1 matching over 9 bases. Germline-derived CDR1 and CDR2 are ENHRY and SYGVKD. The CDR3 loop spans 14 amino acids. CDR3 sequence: CGYRDRVAENTIYF. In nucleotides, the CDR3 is TGTGGATACCGGGACAGGGTTGCCGAAAACACCATATATTTT.

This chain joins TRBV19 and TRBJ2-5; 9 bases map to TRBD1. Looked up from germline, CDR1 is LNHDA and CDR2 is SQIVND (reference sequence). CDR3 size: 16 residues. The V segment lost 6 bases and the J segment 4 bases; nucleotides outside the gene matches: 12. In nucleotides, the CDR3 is TGTGCCAGTAGCACTGACCTGCGGACAGGGGCAGAGACCCAGTACTTC. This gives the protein CASSTDLRTGAETQYF.

The CDR3 loop reads CASSLDRSYSYEQYF. CDR3 coding DNA: TGTGCCAGCAGCTTAGACAGGTCCTACTCCTACGAGCAGTACTTC. This sequence joins TRBV11-2 and TRBJ2-7; D uncertain. From germline, CDR1 is SGHAT and CDR2 FQNNGV. The V end lost 0 bases, the J end lost 0 bases, and 9 bases lay between the germline ends. The CDR3 is made up of 15 amino acids. Based on the CDR3 plus reference TRBV11-2 and TRBJ2-7, the full variable domain is EAGVAQSPRYKIIEKRQSVAFWCNPISGHATLYWYQQILGQGPKLLIQFQNNGVVDDSQLPKDRFSAERLKGVDSTLKIQPAKLEDSAVYLCASSLDRSYSYEQYFGPGTRLTVT.